This T cell receptor beta chain was captured by sequencing in a study of shared clonotypes between healthy human individuals. Findings and caveats of the study: Tissues were not sampled, only blood, and their repertoires likely differ.

Only Caucasian adults living in Nashville, Tennessee served as donors. Method: immunoSEQ multiplex PCR; TCRdb's copy keeps in-frame clones and lacks some. The sample yields 300,000 to 400,000 clones, over 75% seen once. Germline V gene sequence: CDR1 SGHVS, CDR2 FNYEAQ. The V gene lost 1 base and the J gene lost 4 bases, with 17 bases spanning the gap. The CDR3 runs to 17 residues. A remark on this clone: Antigen: not known.

This TCR was recovered from a man between 18 and 35 years old in good health. The source material was memory CD8+ T cells sorted from blood. Subset noted: CD45RO+ cells pooled with CCR7-negative TemRA cells. The chain employs TRBV7-6 and TRBJ2-1, with TRBD2 as a possible D gene (5 bases). The CDR3, as DNA: TGTGCCAGCAGCTTAGAGCTAGCCGCGAAAAATTACAATGAGCAGTTCTTC. Translating it yields CASSLELAAKNYNEQFF.